The 13 T cell receptor beta chains below all came from one sample that was sequenced in a study of T-cell reconstitution after alpha-beta-depleted transplantation in children. Unique molecular identifiers were incorporated during preparation of the TCRbeta library. TCRdb re-analysed the PCR reads in MiXCR, keeping a single row per CDR3 protein. Here the sample spans 600,000 to 800,000 distinct CDR3 sequences, 13% being singletons. Source: PBMCs, taken before TCRalphabeta/CD19-depleted stem cell transplant. These receptor sequences come from a girl aged 2 to 9 with congenital amegakaryocytic thrombocytopenia, due to receive a stem cell transplant.

This clonotype was detected a few times. V and J are TRBV5-1 and TRBJ2-1; tentative D call: TRBD2 (7 bases). The ends were cut back, 3 bases at V and 6 bases at J, with 13 bases in the middle. Germline CDR1 and CDR2: SGHRS and YFSETQ. This CDR3 is 14 amino acids long. CDR3 in amino acids: CASSSEGGGNEQFF. CDR3 bases: TGCGCCAGCAGCTCGGAGGGGGGGGGCAATGAGCAGTTCTTC.

This clonotype has ten or more counts. The V gene is TRBV6-1, the J gene TRBJ2-6, with unresolved D. Germline V gene lookup returns CDR1 MNHNS and CDR2 SASEGT. The CDR3 sequence is 16 residues long. Trimming stripped 10 bases from V and 0 bases from J, with 16 bases between. The DNA for the CDR3 is TGTGCCACCCGAGGCAGTTGGGCCTCTGGGGCCAACGTCCTGACTTTC. This sequence encodes CATRGSWASGANVLTF.

This clonotype came up many times. The J gene is TRBJ2-2, the V gene TRBV7-8; TRBD2 might be the D (5 bases). Germline V gene data show CDR1 as SGHVS and CDR2 as FQNEAQ. The length of the CDR3 is 14 residues. Trimming left V 4 bases short and J 6 bases short, with 12 bases between. The CDR3 region is CASSSRTEPGELFF. CDR3 bases: TGTGCCAGCAGCTCTCGGACTGAACCCGGGGAGCTGTTTTTT.

This clonotype was picked up many times. The chain links TRBV29-1 to TRBJ2-7; 10 bases match TRBD2. The CDR3 loop spans 13 amino acids. The V and J ends lost 4 bases and 7 bases, in that order; junction bases with no gene match: 7. CDR1 and CDR2 from the germline V gene are SQVTM and ANQGSEA. The CDR3 here is CSVVPLAGEEQYF. CDR3 DNA sequence: TGCAGCGTTGTCCCGCTAGCGGGAGAAGAGCAGTACTTC.

The V gene is TRBV5-1, the J gene TRBJ2-7; 9 bases map to TRBD1. The CDR3 spans 15 residues. V shed 2 bases and J 4 bases; nucleotides not matched to a gene: 7. Germline assignment: CDR1 SGHRS and CDR2 YFSETQ. CDR3 nucleotides: TGCGCCAGCAGCTTCTTTCCGGACAGGGGTTACGAGCAGTACTTC. This translates into CASSFFPDRGYEQYF.

The chain is built from TRBV29-1 and TRBJ2-1, with 11 bases aligning to TRBD1. Germline V CDR1 and CDR2: SQVTM, ANQGSEA. V lost 7 bases, J lost 9 bases, and 26 bases stayed unmatched. The CDR3 length is 19 residues. Here the CDR3 DNA reads TGCAGCGCAGAACTACGGACAGGGGGCTTCGAAACTTACAACGGTGAGCAGTTCTTC. This sequence encodes CSAELRTGGFETYNGEQFF.

This clonotype occurred many times. The CDR3 DNA reads TGCGCCAGCAGCTGGACCGGGAGTCGGTACGAGCAGTACTTC. Translating it yields CASSWTGSRYEQYF. The V gene is TRBV5-1, the J gene TRBJ2-7, with TRBD2 as a possible D gene (6 bases). Trimming removed 3 bases from V and 4 bases from J, with 14 bases in between. This CDR3 is built from 14 residues. Germline values: CDR1 SGHRS, CDR2 YFSETQ.

The table lists this clonotype with many counts. This chain connects TRBV20-1 to TRBJ2-7; D is possibly TRBD1 or TRBD2 (5 bases each). The ends were cut back, 1 base at V and 2 bases at J, with 9 bases in the middle. Per germline, CDR1 DFQATT and CDR2 SNEGSKA (reference sequence). The length of the CDR3 is 13 residues. CDR3 nucleotide sequence: TGCAGTGCTAGAGCAGGGAGCGCCTACGAGCAGTACTTC. This translates into CSARAGSAYEQYF.

This clonotype was seen more than once but under ten times. The J gene is TRBJ2-3, the V gene TRBV7-2; D may be TRBD2 (5 bases). This CDR3 contains 15 residues. Germline V gene data show CDR1 as SGHTA and CDR2 as FQGNSA. V lost 3 bases to trimming and J lost 6 bases, with 16 bases between them. The CDR3 DNA is TGTGCCAGCAGCTTGGGCGGGCTTTACTTGGATACGCAGTATTTT. It is translated as CASSLGGLYLDTQYF.

The V and J genes are TRBV20-1 and TRBJ2-7; D is perhaps TRBD2 (5 bases). Germline CDR1 is DFQATT and CDR2 is SNEGSKA (reference sequence). The CDR3 loop spans 12 amino acids. Deletions cut 6 bases from V and 7 bases from J, with 16 bases between. CDR3 sequence (DNA): TGCAGTGCCGAAACGGGAACGGGAGAGCAGTACTTC. This sequence encodes CSAETGTGEQYF.

This chain uses TRBV12-3 or TRBV12-4 with TRBJ2-5, with D maybe TRBD1 (5 bases). V was shortened by 6 bases and J by 10 bases, with 21 bases between the two germline ends. This CDR3 contains 14 residues. This chain's CDR3 is CASSPPYGARSQYF. The CDR3 nucleotides read TGTGCCAGCAGCCCCCCCTATGGGGCTCGGAGCCAGTACTTC.

The J gene is TRBJ2-1, the V gene TRBV11-2, with 13 positions matching TRBD2. The CDR3 runs 18 residues. CDR1 is SGHAT, CDR2 FQNNGV, per germline. The V gene end was trimmed by 0 bases and the J gene end by 9 bases; junction bases not matched to a gene: 11. The CDR3 protein is CASSLDTLAGGPFGEQFF. The CDR3 nucleotides read TGTGCCAGCAGCTTAGATACACTAGCGGGAGGGCCATTCGGTGAGCAGTTCTTC. The full variable domain, completed using reference TRBV11-2 and TRBJ2-1, is EAGVAQSPRYKIIEKRQSVAFWCNPISGHATLYWYQQILGQGPKLLIQFQNNGVVDDSQLPKDRFSAERLKGVDSTLKIQPAKLEDSAVYLCASSLDTLAGGPFGEQFFGPGTRLTVL.

Many counts were recorded for this clonotype. The chain uses TRBV29-1 and TRBJ2-1; a weak D match, TRBD2 (5 bases). Trimming removed 6 bases at V and 3 bases at J, with 9 bases between. The CDR3 sequence is 12 residues long. Germline V gene lookup returns CDR1 SQVTM and CDR2 ANQGSEA. Written as DNA, the CDR3 is TGCAGCGTCGGACTGATCTACAATGAGCAGTTCTTC. This codes for CSVGLIYNEQFF.